This T cell receptor (beta chain) is from a study of control samples from healthy donors and cancer patients. V was shortened by 0 bases and J by 0 bases, with 12 bases between the two germline ends. The CDR3 contains 17 residues. The V gene's germline CDR1 is LGHDT and CDR2 YNNKEL (reference sequence). Generated by immunoSEQ multiplex PCR, the TCRdb table keeps only in-frame clones and is missing some. The top ten clones hold 29% of a sample with roughly 20,000 clones, roughly 80% of them seen once. The sequence was obtained from a man aged 80 or over with head and neck cancer. Sequencing used PBMCs. The chain links TRBV3-1 (or the pseudogene TRBV3-2) to TRBJ1-3, with D possibly matching TRBD1 (5 bases). The CDR3 spells CASSQEIWGFSGNTIYF. DNA for the CDR3: TGTGCCAGCAGCCAAGAAATCTGGGGCTTCTCTGGAAACACCATATATTTT.